This is a list of T cell receptor beta chains from one sample in a study of blood T cell repertoires in COVID-19. Assay: immunoSEQ multiplex PCR; the TCRdb copy retains only in-frame clones and omits some. The data hold about 180,000 clones, with over 80% observed a single time. The sample comprised peripheral blood. The source is a woman aged 40 to 50 with COVID-19, enrolled during active disease. The CDR3 runs from the conserved cysteine through the conserved F or W. D genes are given only for firm matches. The size entry is marked missing in some rows and otherwise reads once, few, many or a size class.

d_call,j_call,v_call,clone_size,cdr3_aa,cdr3_nt
-,TRBJ2-7,TRBV10-3,-,CAISPSFSLDFPSYGQYF,TGTGCCATCAGTCCGTCGTTCTCTCTCGACTTCCCTTCCTACGGGCAGTACTTC
TRBD1,TRBJ2-7,TRBV19,-,CASSPGTGSYEQYF,TGTGCCAGTAGTCCCGGGACAGGTTCCTACGAGCAGTACTTC
TRBD1,TRBJ2-5,TRBV6-5,-,CAGATTGQETQYF,TGTGCGGGGGCAACGACAGGGCAAGAGACCCAGTACTTC
TRBD1,TRBJ1-1,TRBV19,once,CASSMGQGYTEAFF,TGTGCCAGTAGTATGGGACAGGGGTACACTGAAGCTTTCTTT
TRBD2,TRBJ2-7,TRBV2,-,CASSGNSGRANEQYF,TGTGCCAGCAGCGGAAATAGCGGGAGGGCCAACGAGCAGTACTTC
-,TRBJ2-3,TRBV27,-,CASSDPRHLNTDTQYF,TGTGCCAGCAGCGACCCAAGACATTTAAACACAGATACGCAGTATTTT
-,TRBJ2-1,TRBV19,-,CASSVFTYNEQFF,TGTGCCAGCAGTGTTTTCACCTACAATGAGCAGTTCTTC
-,TRBJ2-7,TRBV7-8,-,CASSLLQVDEQYF,TGTGCCAGCAGCCTCCTCCAGGTCGACGAGCAGTACTTC
-,TRBJ1-4,TRBV5-6,-,CASSTVGANEKLFF,TGTGCCAGCAGCACGGTAGGGGCCAATGAAAAACTGTTTTTT
-,TRBJ2-1,TRBV6-4,few,CASSEDTYNEQFF,TGTGCCAGCAGTGAGGACACCTACAATGAGCAGTTCTTC
-,TRBJ1-1,TRBV19,-,CASSSQGMNTEAFF,TGTGCCAGTAGTTCACAGGGTATGAACACTGAAGCTTTCTTT
TRBD2,TRBJ2-1,TRBV19,-,CASSSGGGSYNEQFF,TGTGCCAGTAGTAGCGGGGGGGGCTCCTACAATGAGCAGTTCTTC
TRBD2,TRBJ2-7,TRBV7-8,-,CASSFSGSGGEQYF,TGTGCCAGCAGCTTTAGCGGGAGCGGAGGAGAGCAGTACTTC
-,TRBJ1-1,TRBV29-1,-,CSSGGGTEAFF,TGCAGCAGCGGCGGGGGCACTGAAGCTTTCTTT
-,TRBJ1-3,TRBV11-2,once,CASSLVGGVSNTIYF,TGTGCCAGCAGCTTAGTGGGGGGGGTCTCAAACACCATATATTTT
-,TRBJ2-3,TRBV18,few,CASSPGGDTQYF,TGTGCCAGCTCCCCCGGAGGAGATACGCAGTATTTT
-,TRBJ2-5,TRBV10-1,-,CASSDTLSDQETQYF,TGCGCCAGCAGTGATACGCTGTCAGATCAAGAGACCCAGTACTTC
TRBD1,TRBJ1-6,TRBV3-1/TRBV3-2,-,CASRSAGQTNSPLHF,TGTGCCAGCAGGAGCGCGGGACAGACAAATTCACCCCTCCACTTT
-,TRBJ2-1,TRBV3-1/TRBV3-2,-,CASSEAGPSYNEQFF,TGTGCCAGCAGCGAGGCGGGGCCCTCCTACAATGAGCAGTTCTTC
-,TRBJ1-5,TRBV5-5,-,CASSWGDGFNQPQHF,TGTGCCAGCAGCTGGGGCGACGGGTTCAATCAGCCCCAGCATTTT
TRBD1,TRBJ1-6,TRBV6-5,-,CASTGARYNSPLHF,TGTGCCAGTACAGGGGCCCGATATAATTCACCCCTCCACTTT
-,TRBJ1-1,TRBV7-8,-,CASSSGFVEAFF,TGTGCCAGCAGCTCCGGGTTTGTAGAAGCTTTCTTT
TRBD1,TRBJ1-6,TRBV6-1,-,CASSETVQGARSPLHF,TGTGCCAGCAGTGAGACAGTACAGGGGGCAAGGTCACCCCTCCACTTT
-,TRBJ1-6,TRBV9,-,CASSVGSGGSSYNSPLHF,TGTGCCAGCAGCGTAGGGTCTGGCGGGAGCTCCTATAATTCACCCCTCCACTTT
-,TRBJ2-1,TRBV28,-,CASRLADSYNEQFF,TGTGCCAGCAGGTTAGCGGACTCCTACAATGAGCAGTTCTTC
TRBD2,TRBJ2-1,TRBV7-3,-,CASSLEAGAPSFF,TGTGCCAGCAGCTTAGAGGCGGGAGCGCCTTCATTCTTC
TRBD1,TRBJ2-7,TRBV4-2,-,CASSQGTGNGEQYF,TGTGCCAGCAGCCAAGGGACAGGGAATGGGGAGCAGTACTTC
-,TRBJ1-5,TRBV18,few,CASSSTGSNQPQHF,TGTGCCAGCTCATCCACAGGTTCCAATCAGCCCCAGCATTTT
TRBD1,TRBJ1-5,TRBV27,-,CASRTGGGNQPQHF,TGTGCCAGTAGGACAGGGGGCGGCAATCAGCCCCAGCATTTT
-,TRBJ1-2,TRBV25-1,-,CASSESTVYGYTF,TGTGCCAGCAGTGAATCAACAGTCTATGGCTACACCTTC
TRBD2,TRBJ2-7,TRBV18,-,CASSPGAGADEQYF,TGTGCCAGCTCACCAGGAGCGGGAGCTGACGAGCAGTACTTC
TRBD1,TRBJ2-7,TRBV2,-,CAKTNTGGREQYF,TGTGCCAAGACCAATACAGGGGGCCGGGAGCAGTACTTC
-,TRBJ1-5,TRBV28,-,CASSPTRISNQPQHF,TGTGCCAGCAGTCCTACTAGGATTAGCAATCAGCCCCAGCATTTT
TRBD2,TRBJ2-1,TRBV7-9,-,CASSLLSGLAGGPFNEQFF,TGTGCCAGCAGCTTACTCAGTGGCCTAGCGGGAGGTCCTTTCAATGAGCAGTTCTTC
TRBD1,TRBJ1-2,TRBV5-5,-,CASSGAGQASYYGYTF,TGTGCCAGCAGCGGCGCGGGACAGGCTTCTTACTATGGCTACACCTTC
-,TRBJ1-4,TRBV16,-,CASSPGGVLNEKLFF,TGTGCCAGCAGCCCGGGGGGGGTCCTGAATGAAAAACTGTTTTTT
TRBD1,TRBJ2-2,TRBV7-9,-,CASSATGGAPPGELFF,TGTGCCAGCAGCGCCACAGGGGGCGCACCACCCGGGGAGCTGTTTTTT
-,TRBJ1-3,TRBV4-1,-,CASSQVDNGNTIYF,TGCGCCAGCAGCCAAGTAGACAATGGAAACACCATATATTTT
TRBD1,TRBJ2-2,TRBV5-1,-,CASSSGQGAAGELFF,TGCGCCAGCAGCTCCGGACAGGGGGCGGCCGGGGAGCTGTTTTTT
TRBD2,TRBJ2-5,TRBV10-1,once,CASSLAGAQETQYF,TGCGCCAGCAGCCTAGCGGGGGCCCAAGAGACCCAGTACTTC
-,TRBJ2-3,TRBV6-4,-,CASSVLGGPTDTQYF,TGTGCCAGCAGTGTTTTGGGGGGGCCCACAGATACGCAGTATTTT
-,TRBJ2-7,TRBV11-3,-,CASSLDHTEQYF,TGTGCCAGCAGCTTAGATCACACGGAGCAGTACTTC